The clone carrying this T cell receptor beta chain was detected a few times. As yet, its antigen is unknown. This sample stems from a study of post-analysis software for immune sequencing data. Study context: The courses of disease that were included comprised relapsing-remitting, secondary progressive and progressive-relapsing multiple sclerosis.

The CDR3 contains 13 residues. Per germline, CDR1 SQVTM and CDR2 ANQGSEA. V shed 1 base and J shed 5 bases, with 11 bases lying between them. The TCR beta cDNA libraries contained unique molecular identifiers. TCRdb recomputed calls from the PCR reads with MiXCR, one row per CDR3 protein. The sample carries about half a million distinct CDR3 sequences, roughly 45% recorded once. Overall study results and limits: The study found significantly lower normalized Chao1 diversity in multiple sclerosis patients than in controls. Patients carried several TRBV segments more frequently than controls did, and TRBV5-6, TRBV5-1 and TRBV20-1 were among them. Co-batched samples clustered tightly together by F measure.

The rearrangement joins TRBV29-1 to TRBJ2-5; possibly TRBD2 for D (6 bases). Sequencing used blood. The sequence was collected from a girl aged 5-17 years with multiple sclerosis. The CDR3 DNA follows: TGCAGCGTTGAAGTTGGGGGAGGCGAGACCCAGTACTTC. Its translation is CSVEVGGGETQYF.